This T cell receptor (beta chain) was sequenced for a study of OX40 agonist ivuxolimab in advanced cancers. Study information: Ivuxolimab, an agonist antibody against OX40 (CD134), was given to patients. At 65% to 85% male, the cohort had a mean age of 60 years, ranging from about 20 to 80. A partial response was reached by three patients: one with hepatocellular carcinoma and two with cutaneous melanoma.

The CDR3 length is 15 residues. V gave up 5 bases and J gave up 2 bases, with 15 bases separating them. Germline assignment: CDR1 SGHTA and CDR2 FQGNSA. Blood draws occurred at baseline, cycle 4 day 1, and cycle 7 day 1. Here immunoSEQ multiplex PCR was the method, and the copy in TCRdb shows in-frame clones only, minus some. The data show roughly 100,000 clones, with around 80% seen just once and approximately 6.3% held by the top ten. The receptor was derived from an adult with an advanced solid tumor such as melanoma, head and neck, liver or kidney cancer. The rearrangement joins TRBV7-2 to TRBJ1-1, with D possibly TRBD1 on 5 matching bases. Sequences were derived from CD4+ or CD8+ T cells sorted from blood, sampled in a trial of the OX40 agonist ivuxolimab. The CDR3 is CASSIDGQGNTEAFF. The CDR3 DNA reads as TGTGCCAGCAGCATCGACGGTCAGGGAAACACTGAAGCTTTCTTT.